These T cell receptor beta chains were read from a single sample in a study of T cell responses to AZD1222 COVID-19 vaccine. Measured with immunoSEQ multiplex PCR; TCRdb has only the in-frame clones, and not every one. The sample includes about 140,000 clones, roughly 89% of them seen just once. The starting material was peripheral blood, obtained on day 0 of AZD1222 vaccination. The receptors come from an adult in good health. CDR3s include the opening cysteine and the closing phenylalanine or tryptophan. The order of the fields is V gene, CDR3 protein.

>TRBV7-2
CASSPRALDNQPQHF
>TRBV29-1
CSVDGGNTIYF
>TRBV9
CASSDLTSGSPSGEQFF
>TRBV11-2
CASSLPRAHEQYF
>TRBV4-3
CASSLTLTTYEQYF
>TRBV30
CAWSDGGRTDTQYF
>TRBV27
CATKASLGNTEAFF
>TRBV14
CASSLQGGNQPQHF
>TRBV30
CAWRGGTSGNTIYF
>TRBV19
CASSMFAESYNEQFF
>TRBV5-4
CASKPGQRLHYEQYF
>TRBV9
CASSVDLAGGLQETQYF
>TRBV11-2
CASSVGYETPSSYEQYF
>TRBV6-5
CASRVLWGSDTQYF
>TRBV19
CASSFGTPNYGYTF
>TRBV7-3
CASSPEAGYGYTF
>TRBV10-1
CASSDQASGANVLTF
>TRBV19
CASSITGTAYNEQFF
>TRBV5-6
CASSLGPGSGNTIYF
>TRBV28
CASSFSLSLGRSSYEQYF
>TRBV30
CAWSLTANRGIHYGYTF
>TRBV5-1
CASSLALNTGELFF
>TRBV5-8
CASSLWDSVNSPLHF
>TRBV29-1
CSVVQGPVYGYTF
>TRBV6-4
CANLAGNGTLHF
>TRBV29-1
CSVESGTDYEQYF
>TRBV30
CAWRYPQGVGVLTF
>TRBV5-1
CASSLEFGRDTEAFF
>TRBV6-2/TRBV6-3
CASSYQGESTGELFF
>TRBV30
CAWKGTAGRGYTF
>TRBV2
CASSAATNTGELFF
>TRBV28
CASSPRHGYTF
>TRBV19
CAYRGYNEQFF
>TRBV28
CASSLFWGTRRGANVLTF
>TRBV9
CASSLFQGNEQFF
>TRBV6-2/TRBV6-3
CASSSTLTGINSNQPQHF
>TRBV6-5
CASSSVGDNEQFF
>TRBV5-1
CASSLEQGRTEAFF
>TRBV6-2/TRBV6-3
CASSYSSSVSDTQYF
>TRBV12-3/TRBV12-4
CASSLDRGYGYTF
>TRBV9
CASSGGSTNEKLFF
>TRBV6-5
CASIQKRGANVLTF
>TRBV6-5
CASSFAGSDYGYTF
>TRBV7-9
CASSPAGTGEAFF
>TRBV4-3
CASSQDYRGRTLRQPQHF
>TRBV9
CASSPISTDTQYF
>TRBV10-3
CAISVGSANEQFF
>TRBV18
CASSPPKGTLNTEAFF
>TRBV5-1
CASSLTGIDYGYTF
>TRBV7-6
CASSLGSGNQETQYF
>TRBV6-2/TRBV6-3
CASSYGGPGSNQPQHF
>TRBV6-8
CASGEPRQTGELFF
>TRBV13
CASSRVNSPLHF
>TRBV19
CASIRAGELFF
>TRBV19
CASSIRGEQFF
>TRBV9
CASSVEGGREQYF
>TRBV5-8
CASSFARQGPYGYTF
>TRBV29-1
CSVDGKETQYF
>TRBV4-3
CASSQERGRDYEQYF